This entry features one T cell receptor beta chain sequence. The antigen is not known. V gave up 6 bases and J gave up 2 bases, with 17 bases separating them. The CDR3 covers 15 residues. In germline, CDR1 is MDHEN, CDR2 SYDVKM. These data originate in a study of shared clonotypes between healthy human individuals. As defined, naive CD8 cells were CD45RO-negative and positively selected for CCR7, with terminally differentiated effector memory CD45RA+ cells excluded. Study processing details: In the immunoSEQ data, sequences were junction-only and lacked quality scores, so filtering differed. Here immunoSEQ multiplex PCR was the method, and the copy in TCRdb shows in-frame clones only, minus some. V and J calls and clone size are given by that table; D and trimming were obtained from the DNA. The table has some 600,000 clones, 90% to 97% seen once; the top ten hold about 0.12%. Notes on the study in general: On the whole, naive subsets had larger estimated richness than memory subsets had. Non-shared clonotypes showed lower generation probabilities than clonotypes common to all four donors. Though the depth was large, rarefaction showed that sorted-subset sequencing was incomplete.

Sequencing was performed on naive CD8+ T cells sorted from blood. This chain joins TRBV28 and TRBJ2-7, with unresolved D. The origin of this receptor is a woman aged 30 to 39 in good health. The CDR3 sequence is CASSPHDYSPYEQYF. DNA of the CDR3: TGTGCCAGCAGCCCTCATGATTATTCTCCCTACGAGCAGTACTTC.